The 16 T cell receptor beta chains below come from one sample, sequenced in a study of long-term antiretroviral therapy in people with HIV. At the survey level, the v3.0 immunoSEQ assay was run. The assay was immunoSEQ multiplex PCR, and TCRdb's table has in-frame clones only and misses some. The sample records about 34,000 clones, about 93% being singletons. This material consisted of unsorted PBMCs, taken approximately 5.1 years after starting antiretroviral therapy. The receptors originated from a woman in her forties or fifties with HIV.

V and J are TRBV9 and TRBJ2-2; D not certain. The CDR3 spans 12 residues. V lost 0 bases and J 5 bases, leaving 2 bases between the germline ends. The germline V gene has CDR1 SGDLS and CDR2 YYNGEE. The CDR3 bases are TGTGCCAGCAGCGTAGTGACCGGGGAGCTGTTTTTT. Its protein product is CASSVVTGELFF. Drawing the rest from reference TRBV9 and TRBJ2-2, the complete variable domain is DSGVTQTPKHLITATGQRVTLRCSPRSGDLSVYWYQQSLDQGLQFLIQYYNGEERAKGNILERFSAQQFPDLHSELNLSSLELGDSALYFCASSVVTGELFFGEGSRLTVL.

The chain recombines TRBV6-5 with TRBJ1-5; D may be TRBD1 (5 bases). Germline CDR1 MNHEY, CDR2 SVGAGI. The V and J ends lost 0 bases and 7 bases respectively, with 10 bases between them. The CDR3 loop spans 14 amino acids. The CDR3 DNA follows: TGTGCCAGCAGTTACTCCGGGGGTGGGCAGCCCCAGCATTTT. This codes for CASSYSGGGQPQHF.

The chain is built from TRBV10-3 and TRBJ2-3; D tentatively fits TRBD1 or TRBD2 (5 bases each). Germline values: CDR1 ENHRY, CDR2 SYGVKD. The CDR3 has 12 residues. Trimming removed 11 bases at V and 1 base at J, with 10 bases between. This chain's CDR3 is CAGGGGTDTQYF. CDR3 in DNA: TGTGCCGGGGGTGGCGGCACAGATACGCAGTATTTT.

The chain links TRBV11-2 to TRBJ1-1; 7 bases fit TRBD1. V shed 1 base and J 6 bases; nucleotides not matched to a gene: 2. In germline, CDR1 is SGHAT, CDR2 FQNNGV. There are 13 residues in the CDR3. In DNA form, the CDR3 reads TGTGCCAGCAGCTTAGGACAGGGTGCTGAAGCTTTCTTT. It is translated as CASSLGQGAEAFF.

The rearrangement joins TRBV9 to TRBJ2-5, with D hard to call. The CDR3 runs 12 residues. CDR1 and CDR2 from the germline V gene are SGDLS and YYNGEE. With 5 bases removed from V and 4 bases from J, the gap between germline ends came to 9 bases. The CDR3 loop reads CASRKAIETQYF. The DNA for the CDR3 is TGTGCCAGCAGAAAGGCTATAGAGACCCAGTACTTC.

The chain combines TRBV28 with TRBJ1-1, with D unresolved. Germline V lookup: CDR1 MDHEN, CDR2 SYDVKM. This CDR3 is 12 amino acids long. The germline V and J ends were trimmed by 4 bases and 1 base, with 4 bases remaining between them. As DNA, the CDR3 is TGTGCCAGCAGTTACGGGAACACTGAAGCTTTCTTT. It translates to CASSYGNTEAFF.

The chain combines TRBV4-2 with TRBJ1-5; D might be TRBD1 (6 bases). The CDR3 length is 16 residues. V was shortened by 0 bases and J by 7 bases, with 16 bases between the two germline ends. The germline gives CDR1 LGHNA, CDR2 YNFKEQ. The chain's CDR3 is CASSQDLATGTQPQHF. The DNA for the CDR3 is TGTGCCAGCAGCCAAGATCTAGCCACAGGGACCCAGCCCCAGCATTTT.

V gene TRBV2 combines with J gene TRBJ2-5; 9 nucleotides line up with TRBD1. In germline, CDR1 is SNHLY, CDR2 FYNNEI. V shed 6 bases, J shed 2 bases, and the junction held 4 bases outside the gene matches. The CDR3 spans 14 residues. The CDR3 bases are TGTGCCAGCAGCAAGGACAGGGGTCAAGAGACCCAGTACTTC. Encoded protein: CASSKDRGQETQYF.

Written as DNA, the CDR3 is TGTGCCAGCGGCCCCGGAAGGTCCTACGAGCAGTACTTC. This sequence encodes CASGPGRSYEQYF. The chain couples TRBV6-6 to TRBJ2-7, with D uncertain. The CDR3 is 13 residues long. Germline CDR1 reads MNHNY; CDR2 reads SVGAGI (reference sequence). Trimming took off 8 bases at V and 1 base at J, with 12 bases between the two ends.

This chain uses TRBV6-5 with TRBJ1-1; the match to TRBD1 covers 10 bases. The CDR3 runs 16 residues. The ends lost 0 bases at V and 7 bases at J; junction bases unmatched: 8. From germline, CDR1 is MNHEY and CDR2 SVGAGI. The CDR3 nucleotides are TGTGCCAGCAGTTACTCCCTAACGACAGGGGGCGTTGAAGCTTTCTTT. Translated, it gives CASSYSLTTGGVEAFF.

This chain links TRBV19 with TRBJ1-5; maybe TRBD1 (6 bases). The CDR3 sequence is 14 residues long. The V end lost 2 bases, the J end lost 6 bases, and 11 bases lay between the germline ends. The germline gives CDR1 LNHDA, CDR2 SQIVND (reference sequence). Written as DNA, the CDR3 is TGTGCCAGTAGTATAACCGGGGGGCGTCAGCCCCAGCATTTT. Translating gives CASSITGGRQPQHF.

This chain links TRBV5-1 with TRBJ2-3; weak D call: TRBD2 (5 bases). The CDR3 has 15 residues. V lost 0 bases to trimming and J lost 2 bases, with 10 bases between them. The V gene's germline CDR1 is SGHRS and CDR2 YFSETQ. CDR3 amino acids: CASSLVDFSTDTQYF. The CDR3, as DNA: TGCGCCAGCAGCTTGGTGGACTTTTCCACAGATACGCAGTATTTT.

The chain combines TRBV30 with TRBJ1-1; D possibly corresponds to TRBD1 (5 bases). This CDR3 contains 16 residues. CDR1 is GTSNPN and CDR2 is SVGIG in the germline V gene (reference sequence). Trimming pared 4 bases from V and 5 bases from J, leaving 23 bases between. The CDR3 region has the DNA TGTGCCTGGACGTTTACCGGGTCGGTCCGGGGGACTGAAGCTTTCTTT. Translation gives CAWTFTGSVRGTEAFF.

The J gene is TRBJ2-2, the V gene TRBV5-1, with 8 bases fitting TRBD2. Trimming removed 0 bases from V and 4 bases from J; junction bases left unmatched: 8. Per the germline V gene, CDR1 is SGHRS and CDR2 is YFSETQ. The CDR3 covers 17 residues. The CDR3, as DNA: TGCGCCAGCAGCTTGGCCGGGCGGGGGGCCCTCACCGGGGAGCTGTTTTTT. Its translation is CASSLAGRGALTGELFF.

Written as DNA, the CDR3 is TGTGCCAGCAGTTTGGTGGCTATGGGGGATGAAAAACTGTTTTTT. Its translation is CASSLVAMGDEKLFF. This chain uses TRBV27 with TRBJ1-4, with a possible D match to TRBD1 (5 bases). Germline loops: CDR1 MNHEY, CDR2 SMNVEV (reference sequence). Trimming took 3 bases from V and 6 from J, leaving 14 bases between them. The length of the CDR3 is 15 residues.

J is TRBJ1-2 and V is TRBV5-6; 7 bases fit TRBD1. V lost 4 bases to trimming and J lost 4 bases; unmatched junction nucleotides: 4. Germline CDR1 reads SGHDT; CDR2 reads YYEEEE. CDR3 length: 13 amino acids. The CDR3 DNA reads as TGTGCCAGCAGCCGGACAGGACCCTATGGCTACACCTTC. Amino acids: CASSRTGPYGYTF.